This T cell receptor (beta chain) was sequenced in a study of technical replicates of blood from a handful of donors. Germline CDR1 is LNHDA and CDR2 is SQIVND (reference sequence). J was trimmed by 0 bases and V by 7 bases; bases with no gene match: 5. This CDR3 has 14 amino acids. Profiled with immunoSEQ multiplex PCR; TCRdb holds only in-frame clones, not every one. The sample contains 70,000 to 95,000 clones, approximately 94% of which appear only once. The sequence was obtained from a human donor in good health. Sequencing was performed on T cells isolated from PBMCs. The rearrangement links TRBV19 to TRBJ1-1, with TRBD1 identical over 7 bases. CDR3 protein: CASTRGPMNTEAFF. CDR3 in DNA: TGTGCCAGTACGAGGGGGCCGATGAACACTGAAGCTTTCTTT. The entire variable domain, with the rest obtained from reference TRBV19 and TRBJ1-1, is as follows: DGGITQSPKYLFRKEGQNVTLSCEQNLNHDAMYWYRQDPGQGLRLIYYSQIVNDFQKGDIAEGYSVSREKKESFPLTVTSAQKNPTAFYLCASTRGPMNTEAFFGQGTRLTVV.